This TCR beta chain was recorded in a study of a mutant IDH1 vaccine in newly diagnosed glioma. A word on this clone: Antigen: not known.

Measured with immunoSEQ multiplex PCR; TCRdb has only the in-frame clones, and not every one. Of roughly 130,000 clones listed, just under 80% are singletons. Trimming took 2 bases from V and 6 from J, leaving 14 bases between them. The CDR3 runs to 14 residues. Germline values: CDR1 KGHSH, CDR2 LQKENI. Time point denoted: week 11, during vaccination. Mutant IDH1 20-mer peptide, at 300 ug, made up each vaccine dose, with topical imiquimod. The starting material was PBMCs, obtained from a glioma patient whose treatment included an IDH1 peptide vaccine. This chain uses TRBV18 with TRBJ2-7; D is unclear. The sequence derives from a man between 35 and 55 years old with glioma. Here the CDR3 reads CASSPGPNPSEQYF. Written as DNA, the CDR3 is TGTGCCAGCTCACCAGGACCGAATCCTTCCGAGCAGTACTTC.